This T cell receptor (beta chain) was recorded in a study of T cell repertoires in cytomegalovirus infection. On the study more broadly: It was recently identified HLA-C-restricted and well-studied HLA-B-restricted CMV epitopes that the study used. TCR beta signatures that were public indicated CMV infection and matching HLA type. Findings and limits, study-wide: Clonotypes of TCR beta that were HLA-C-restricted and CMV-specific dominated the ex vivo response. There were carriers of CMV plus the relevant HLA, and cumulative public TCR beta family frequency identified them.

One entry per CDR3 protein results from TCRdb running MiXCR on the reads. This repertoire shows approximately 600,000 distinct CDR3 sequences, about 40% found once; its top ten account for around 48%. This CDR3 spans 15 amino acids. In germline, CDR1 is SGHVS, CDR2 FNYEAQ. J lost 6 bases, V lost 5 bases, and 9 bases had no gene match. Comment on this clonotype: Its antigen is still unknown.

This receptor was taken from a human donor in good health (CMV status not recorded). Some clones in this sample may be carry-over from other donors' samples. V is TRBV7-6 and J is TRBJ2-1, with 8 bases matching TRBD2. Specimen: cultured PBMCs, collected from culture after CMV antigen stimulation. CDR3 DNA: TGTGCCAGCAGCCTTCAAGCGGGAGAATTCAATGAGCAGTTCTTC. Protein product: CASSLQAGEFNEQFF.